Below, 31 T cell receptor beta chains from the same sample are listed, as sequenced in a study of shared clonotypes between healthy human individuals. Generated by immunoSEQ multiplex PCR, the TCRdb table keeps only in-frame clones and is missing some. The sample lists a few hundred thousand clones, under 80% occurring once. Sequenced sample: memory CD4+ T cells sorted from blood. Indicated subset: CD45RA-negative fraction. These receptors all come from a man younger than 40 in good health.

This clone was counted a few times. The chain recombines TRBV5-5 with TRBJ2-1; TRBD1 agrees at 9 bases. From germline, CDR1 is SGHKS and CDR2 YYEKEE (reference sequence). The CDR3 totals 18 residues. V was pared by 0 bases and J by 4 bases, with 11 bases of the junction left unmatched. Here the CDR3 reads CASSLVSPRDRVYNEQFF. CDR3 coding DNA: TGTGCCAGCAGCTTGGTTTCCCCCCGGGACAGGGTTTACAATGAGCAGTTCTTC.

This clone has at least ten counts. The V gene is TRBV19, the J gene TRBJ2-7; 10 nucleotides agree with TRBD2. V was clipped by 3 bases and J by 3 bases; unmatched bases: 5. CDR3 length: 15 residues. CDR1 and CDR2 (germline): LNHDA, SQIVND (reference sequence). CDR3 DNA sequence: TGTGCCAGTAGTATGCAGCCTAGCGGGAGCTACGAGCAGTACTTC. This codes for CASSMQPSGSYEQYF.

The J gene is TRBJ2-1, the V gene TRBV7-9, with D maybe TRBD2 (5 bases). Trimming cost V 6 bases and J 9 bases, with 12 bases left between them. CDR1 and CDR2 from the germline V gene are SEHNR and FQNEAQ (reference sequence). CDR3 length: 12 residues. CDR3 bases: TGTGCCAGCAGAAGGGAGAGCGCTGAGCAGTTCTTC. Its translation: CASRRESAEQFF.

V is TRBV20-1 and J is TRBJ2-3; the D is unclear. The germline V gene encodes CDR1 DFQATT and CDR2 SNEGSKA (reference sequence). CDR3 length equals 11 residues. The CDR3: CSGRSSDTQYF. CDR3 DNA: TGCAGCGGCCGGTCCTCGGATACGCAGTATTTT.

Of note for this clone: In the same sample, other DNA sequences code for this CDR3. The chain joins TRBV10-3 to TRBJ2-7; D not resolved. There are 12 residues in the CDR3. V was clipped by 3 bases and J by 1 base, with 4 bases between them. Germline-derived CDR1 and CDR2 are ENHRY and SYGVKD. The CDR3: CAISDGSYEQYF. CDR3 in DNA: TGTGCCATCAGTGATGGGTCCTACGAGCAGTACTTC.

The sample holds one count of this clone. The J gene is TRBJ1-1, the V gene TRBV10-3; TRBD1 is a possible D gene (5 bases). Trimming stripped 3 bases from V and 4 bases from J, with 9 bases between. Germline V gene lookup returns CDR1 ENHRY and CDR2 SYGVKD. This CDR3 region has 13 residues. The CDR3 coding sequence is TGTGCCATCAGTGAAACAGGCTTCACTGAAGCTTTCTTT. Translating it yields CAISETGFTEAFF.

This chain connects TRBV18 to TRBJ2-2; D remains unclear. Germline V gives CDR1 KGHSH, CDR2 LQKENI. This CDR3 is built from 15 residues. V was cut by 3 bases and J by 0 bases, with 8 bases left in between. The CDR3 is CASSPGPANTGELFF. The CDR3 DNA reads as TGTGCCAGCTCACCCGGCCCAGCGAACACCGGGGAGCTGTTTTTT. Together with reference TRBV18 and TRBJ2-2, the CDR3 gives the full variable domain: NAGVMQNPRHLVRRRGQEARLRCSPMKGHSHVYWYRQLPEEGLKFMVYLQKENIIDESGMPKERFSAEFPKEGPSILRIQQVVRGDSAAYFCASSPGPANTGELFFGEGSRLTVL.

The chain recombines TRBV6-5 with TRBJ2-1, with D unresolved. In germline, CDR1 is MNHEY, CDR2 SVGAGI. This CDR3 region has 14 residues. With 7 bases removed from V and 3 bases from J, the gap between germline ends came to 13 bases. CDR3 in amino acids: CASMARGIYNEQFF. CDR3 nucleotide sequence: TGTGCCAGCATGGCCCGCGGTATCTACAATGAGCAGTTCTTC.

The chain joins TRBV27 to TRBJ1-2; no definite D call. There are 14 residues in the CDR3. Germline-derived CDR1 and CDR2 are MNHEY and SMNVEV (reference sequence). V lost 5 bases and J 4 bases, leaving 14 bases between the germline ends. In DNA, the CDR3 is TGTGCCAGCAGTCAAAGGACCGCCGCCTATGGCTACACCTTC. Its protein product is CASSQRTAAYGYTF.

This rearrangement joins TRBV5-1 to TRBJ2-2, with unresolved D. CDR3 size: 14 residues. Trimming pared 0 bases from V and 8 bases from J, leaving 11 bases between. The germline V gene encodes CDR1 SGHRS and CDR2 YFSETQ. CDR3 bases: TGCGCCAGCAGCTTGGAGATAGGTCTAGGGGAGCTGTTTTTT. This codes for CASSLEIGLGELFF.

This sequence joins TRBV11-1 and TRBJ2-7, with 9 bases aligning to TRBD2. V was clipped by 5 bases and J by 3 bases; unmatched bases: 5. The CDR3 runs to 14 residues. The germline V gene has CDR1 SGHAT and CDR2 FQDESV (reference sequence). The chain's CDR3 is CASSQAGGHYEQYF. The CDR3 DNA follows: TGTGCCAGCAGCCAAGCGGGAGGACACTACGAGCAGTACTTC. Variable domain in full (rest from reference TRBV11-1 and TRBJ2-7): EAEVAQSPRYKITEKSQAVAFWCDPISGHATLYWYRQILGQGPELLVQFQDESVVDDSQLPKDRFSAERLKGVDSTLKIQPAELGDSAMYLCASSQAGGHYEQYFGPGTRLTVT.

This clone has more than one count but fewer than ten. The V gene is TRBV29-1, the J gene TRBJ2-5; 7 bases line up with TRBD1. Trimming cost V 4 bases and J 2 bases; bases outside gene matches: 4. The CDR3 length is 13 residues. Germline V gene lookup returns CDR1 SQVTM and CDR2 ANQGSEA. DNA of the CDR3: TGCAGCGTTGCCCGGGACAGACAAGAGACCCAGTACTTC. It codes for CSVARDRQETQYF. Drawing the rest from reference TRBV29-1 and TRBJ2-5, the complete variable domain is SAVISQKPSRDICQRGTSLTIQCQVDSQVTMMFWYRQQPGQSLTLIATANQGSEATYESGFVIDKFPISRPNLTFSTLTVSNMSPEDSSIYLCSVARDRQETQYFGPGTRLLVL.

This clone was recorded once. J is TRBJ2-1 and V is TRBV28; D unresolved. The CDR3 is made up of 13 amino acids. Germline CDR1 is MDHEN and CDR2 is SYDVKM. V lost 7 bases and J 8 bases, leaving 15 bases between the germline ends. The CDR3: CASNLPATHEQFF. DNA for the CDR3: TGTGCCAGCAATCTTCCAGCGACCCATGAGCAGTTCTTC.

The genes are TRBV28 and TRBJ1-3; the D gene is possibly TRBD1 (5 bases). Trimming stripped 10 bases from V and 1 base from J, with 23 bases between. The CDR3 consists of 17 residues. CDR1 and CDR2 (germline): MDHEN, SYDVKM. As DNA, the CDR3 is TGTGCCACCGAGGGACTTCCCCCGAGGCGATCTGGAAACACCATATATTTT. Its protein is CATEGLPPRRSGNTIYF.

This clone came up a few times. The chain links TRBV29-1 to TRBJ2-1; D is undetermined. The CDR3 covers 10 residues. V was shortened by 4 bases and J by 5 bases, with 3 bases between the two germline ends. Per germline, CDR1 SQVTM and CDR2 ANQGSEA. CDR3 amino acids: CSVGDNEQFF. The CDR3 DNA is TGCAGCGTTGGTGACAATGAGCAGTTCTTC.

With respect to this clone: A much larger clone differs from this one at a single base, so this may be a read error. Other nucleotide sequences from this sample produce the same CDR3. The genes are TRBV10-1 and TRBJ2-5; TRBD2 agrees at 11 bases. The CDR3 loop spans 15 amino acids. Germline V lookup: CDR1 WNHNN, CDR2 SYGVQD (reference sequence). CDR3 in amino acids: CASSATSGSRETQYF. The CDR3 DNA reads TGCGCCAGCAGTGCTACTAGCGGGAGTCGAGAGACTCAGTACTTC.

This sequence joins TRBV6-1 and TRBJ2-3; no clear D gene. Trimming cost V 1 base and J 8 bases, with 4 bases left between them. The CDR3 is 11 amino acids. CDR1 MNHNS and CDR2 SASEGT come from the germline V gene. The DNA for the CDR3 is TGTGCCAGCAGTGAAGTGGGTACGCAGTATTTT. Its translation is CASSEVGTQYF.

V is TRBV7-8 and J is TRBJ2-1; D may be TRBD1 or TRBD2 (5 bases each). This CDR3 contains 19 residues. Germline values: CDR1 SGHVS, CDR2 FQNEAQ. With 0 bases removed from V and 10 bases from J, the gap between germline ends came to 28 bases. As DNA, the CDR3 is TGTGCCAGCAGCTTAGCCCGGTTGGGGCTAGCTCCTCAAGGTTGGGAGCAGTTCTTC. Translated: CASSLARLGLAPQGWEQFF.

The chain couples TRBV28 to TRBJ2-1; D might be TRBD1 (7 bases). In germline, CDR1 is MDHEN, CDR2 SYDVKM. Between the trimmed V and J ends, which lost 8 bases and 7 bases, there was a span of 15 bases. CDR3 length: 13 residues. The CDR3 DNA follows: TGTGCCAGCTCCAGGGGGGCACGGAATGAGCAGTTCTTC. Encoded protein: CASSRGARNEQFF.

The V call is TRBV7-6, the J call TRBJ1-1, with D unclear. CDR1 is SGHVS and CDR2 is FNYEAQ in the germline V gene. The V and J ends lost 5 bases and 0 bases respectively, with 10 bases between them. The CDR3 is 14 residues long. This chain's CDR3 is CASSPGPMNTEAFF. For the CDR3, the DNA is TGTGCCAGCAGCCCGGGCCCGATGAACACTGAAGCTTTCTTT.

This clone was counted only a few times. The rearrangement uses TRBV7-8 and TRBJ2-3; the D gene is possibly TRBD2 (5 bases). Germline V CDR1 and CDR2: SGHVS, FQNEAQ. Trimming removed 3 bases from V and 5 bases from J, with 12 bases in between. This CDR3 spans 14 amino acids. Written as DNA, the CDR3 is TGTGCCAGCAGCTTGTTCCGCGGGCGAGATACGCAGTATTTT. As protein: CASSLFRGRDTQYF.

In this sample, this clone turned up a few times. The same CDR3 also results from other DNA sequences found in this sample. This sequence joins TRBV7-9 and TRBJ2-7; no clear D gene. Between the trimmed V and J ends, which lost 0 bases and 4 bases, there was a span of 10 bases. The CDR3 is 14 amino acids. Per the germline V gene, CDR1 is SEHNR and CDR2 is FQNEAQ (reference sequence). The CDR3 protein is CASSLAGVDYEQYF. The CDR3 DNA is TGTGCCAGCAGCTTAGCGGGCGTAGATTACGAGCAGTACTTC.

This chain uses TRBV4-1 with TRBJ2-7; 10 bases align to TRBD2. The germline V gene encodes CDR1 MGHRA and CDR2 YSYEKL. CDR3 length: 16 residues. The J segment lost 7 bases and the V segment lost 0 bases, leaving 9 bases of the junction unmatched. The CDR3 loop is CASSQDYLPSGREQYF. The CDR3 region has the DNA TGCGCCAGCAGCCAAGATTATCTCCCTAGCGGGAGAGAGCAGTACTTC.

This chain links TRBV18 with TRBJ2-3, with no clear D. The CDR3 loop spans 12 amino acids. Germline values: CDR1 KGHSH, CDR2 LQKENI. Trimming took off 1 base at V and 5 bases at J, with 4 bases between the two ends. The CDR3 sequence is CASSPRKDTQYF. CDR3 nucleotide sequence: TGTGCCAGCTCACCACGCAAAGATACGCAGTATTTT.

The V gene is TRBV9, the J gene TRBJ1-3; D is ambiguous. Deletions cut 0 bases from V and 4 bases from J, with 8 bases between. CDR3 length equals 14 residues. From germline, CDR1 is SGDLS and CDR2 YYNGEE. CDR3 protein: CASSVESVGNTIYF. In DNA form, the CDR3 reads TGTGCCAGCAGCGTAGAGAGTGTCGGAAACACCATATATTTT.

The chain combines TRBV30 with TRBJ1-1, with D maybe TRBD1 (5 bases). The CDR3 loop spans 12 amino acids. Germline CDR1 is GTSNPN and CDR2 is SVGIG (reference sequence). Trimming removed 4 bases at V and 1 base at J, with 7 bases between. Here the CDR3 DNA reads TGTGCCTGGACCAGGGAGAACACTGAAGCTTTCTTT. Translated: CAWTRENTEAFF.

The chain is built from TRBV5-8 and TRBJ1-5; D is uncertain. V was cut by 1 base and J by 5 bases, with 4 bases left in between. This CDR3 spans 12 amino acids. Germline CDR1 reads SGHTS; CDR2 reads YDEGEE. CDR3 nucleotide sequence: TGTGCCAGCAGCTTGTCCCATCAGCCCCAGCATTTT. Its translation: CASSLSHQPQHF.

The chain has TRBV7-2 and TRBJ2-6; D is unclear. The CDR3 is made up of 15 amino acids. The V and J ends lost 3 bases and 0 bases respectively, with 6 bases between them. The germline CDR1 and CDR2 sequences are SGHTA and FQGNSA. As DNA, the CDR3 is TGTGCCAGCAGCTTTGAGAGCTCTGGGGCCAACGTCCTGACTTTC. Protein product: CASSFESSGANVLTF.

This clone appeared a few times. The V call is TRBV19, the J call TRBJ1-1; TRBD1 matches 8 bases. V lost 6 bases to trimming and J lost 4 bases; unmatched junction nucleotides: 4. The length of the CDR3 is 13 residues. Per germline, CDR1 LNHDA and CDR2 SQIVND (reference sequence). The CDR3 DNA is TGTGCCAGTAGACCACAGGGGGGCACTGAAGCTTTCTTT. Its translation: CASRPQGGTEAFF. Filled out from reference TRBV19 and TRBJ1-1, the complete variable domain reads DGGITQSPKYLFRKEGQNVTLSCEQNLNHDAMYWYRQDPGQGLRLIYYSQIVNDFQKGDIAEGYSVSREKKESFPLTVTSAQKNPTAFYLCASRPQGGTEAFFGQGTRLTVV.

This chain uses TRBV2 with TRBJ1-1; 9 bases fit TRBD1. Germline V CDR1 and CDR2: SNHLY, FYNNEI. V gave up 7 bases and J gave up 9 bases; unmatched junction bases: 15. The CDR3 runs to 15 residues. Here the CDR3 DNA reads TGTGCCAGCACACCTAGCCCGGGACAGGGTATCCAAGCTTTCTTT. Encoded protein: CASTPSPGQGIQAFF.

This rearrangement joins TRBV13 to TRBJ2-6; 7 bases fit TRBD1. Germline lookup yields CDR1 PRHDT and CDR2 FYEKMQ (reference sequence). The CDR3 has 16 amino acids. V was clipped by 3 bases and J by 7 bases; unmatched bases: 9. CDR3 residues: CASSLSIQGSANVLTF. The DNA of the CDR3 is TGTGCCAGCAGCTTGTCGATACAGGGGTCCGCCAACGTCCTGACTTTC.